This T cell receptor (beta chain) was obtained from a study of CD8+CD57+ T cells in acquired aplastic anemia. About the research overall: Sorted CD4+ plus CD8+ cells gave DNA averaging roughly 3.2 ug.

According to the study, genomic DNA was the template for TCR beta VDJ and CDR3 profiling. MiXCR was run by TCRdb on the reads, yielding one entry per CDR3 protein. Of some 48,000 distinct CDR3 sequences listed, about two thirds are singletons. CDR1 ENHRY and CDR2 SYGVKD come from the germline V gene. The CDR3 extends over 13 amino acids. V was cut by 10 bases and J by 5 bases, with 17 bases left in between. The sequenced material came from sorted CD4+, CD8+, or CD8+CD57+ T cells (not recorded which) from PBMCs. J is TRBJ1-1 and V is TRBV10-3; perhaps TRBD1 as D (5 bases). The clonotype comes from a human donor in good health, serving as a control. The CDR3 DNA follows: TGTGCCAGCGCGCAGGGCGGTCGGACTGAAGCTTTCTTT. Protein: CASAQGGRTEAFF.